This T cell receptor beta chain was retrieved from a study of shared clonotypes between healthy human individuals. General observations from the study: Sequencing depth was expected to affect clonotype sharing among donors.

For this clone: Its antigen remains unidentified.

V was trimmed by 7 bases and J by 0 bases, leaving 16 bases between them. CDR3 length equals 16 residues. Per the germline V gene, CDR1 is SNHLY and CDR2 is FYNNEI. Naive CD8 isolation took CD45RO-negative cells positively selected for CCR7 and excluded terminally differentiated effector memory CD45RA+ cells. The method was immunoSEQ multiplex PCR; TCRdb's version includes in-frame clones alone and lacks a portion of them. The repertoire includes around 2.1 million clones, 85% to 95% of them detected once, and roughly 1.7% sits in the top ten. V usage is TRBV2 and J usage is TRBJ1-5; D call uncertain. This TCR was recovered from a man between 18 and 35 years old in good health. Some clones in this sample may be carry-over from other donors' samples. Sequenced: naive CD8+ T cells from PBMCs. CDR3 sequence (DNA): TGTGCCAGCAAAGCAGGTTCACCCAATAGCAATCAGCCCCAGCATTTT. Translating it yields CASKAGSPNSNQPQHF. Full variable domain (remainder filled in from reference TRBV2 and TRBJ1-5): EPEVTQTPSHQVTQMGQEVILRCVPISNHLYFYWYRQILGQKVEFLVSFYNNEISEKSEIFDDQFSVERPDGSNFTLKIRSTKLEDSAMYFCASKAGSPNSNQPQHFGDGTRLSIL.